A single sample gave rise to the 24 T cell receptor beta chains below, sequenced in a study of glioma-infiltrating T cells. TCR alpha and beta CDR3 regions were amplified from RNA using iRepertoire nested multiplex PCR. TCRdb re-called the multiplex PCR reads through MiXCR, storing one row per CDR3 protein. The sample carries 300,000 to 450,000 distinct CDR3 sequences, about two fifths recorded once. The source material was glioma tissue, nonneoplastic brain tissue, or PBMCs (not recorded which). Source of these receptors: a human donor with low-grade glioma or glioblastoma, undergoing nonglioma brain surgery, or in good health (not recorded which).

In this sample, this clonotype turned up a few times. This chain joins TRBV28 and TRBJ2-7, with 9 bases lining up with TRBD1. The CDR3 contains 15 residues. Germline CDR1 reads MDHEN; CDR2 reads SYDVKM. V shed 4 bases, J shed 3 bases, and the junction held 7 bases outside the gene matches. CDR3 sequence (DNA): TGTGCCAGCAGTTCGCCGGGACAGGGCGTCTACGAGCAGTACTTC. This encodes CASSSPGQGVYEQYF.

The chain carries TRBV18 and TRBJ2-3, with D maybe TRBD1 (6 bases). V was cut by 6 bases and J by 4 bases, with 17 bases left in between. CDR3 length: 15 amino acids. Looked up from germline, CDR1 is KGHSH and CDR2 is LQKENI. CDR3 region: CASSPTGHSSDTQYF. The CDR3 bases are TGTGCCAGCTCGCCTACAGGGCATTCTTCAGATACGCAGTATTTT.

CDR3 region: CSVAGWANQPQHF. In DNA form, the CDR3 reads TGCAGCGTTGCCGGGTGGGCAAATCAGCCCCAGCATTTT. This chain joins TRBV29-1 and TRBJ1-5; D gene ambiguous. Germline V gene sequence: CDR1 SQVTM, CDR2 ANQGSEA. Trimming stripped 4 bases from V and 4 bases from J, with 11 bases between. CDR3 length equals 13 residues. Supplemented by reference TRBV29-1 and TRBJ1-5, the full variable domain reads SAVISQKPSRDICQRGTSLTIQCQVDSQVTMMFWYRQQPGQSLTLIATANQGSEATYESGFVIDKFPISRPNLTFSTLTVSNMSPEDSSIYLCSVAGWANQPQHFGDGTRLSIL.

This chain links TRBV28 with TRBJ2-5; 8 nucleotides align to TRBD1. Germline V gene sequence: CDR1 MDHEN, CDR2 SYDVKM. This CDR3 spans 16 amino acids. The V segment lost 6 bases and the J segment 6 bases; nucleotides outside the gene matches: 15. As DNA, the CDR3 is TGTGCCAGCAGCAAGATACCCCAGGGGGCGGTAAAGACCCAGTACTTC. It codes for CASSKIPQGAVKTQYF.

The chain recombines TRBV29-1 with TRBJ2-5; tentative D call: TRBD2 (6 bases). Germline V gives CDR1 SQVTM, CDR2 ANQGSEA. Trimming pared 4 bases from V and 3 bases from J, leaving 9 bases between. CDR3 size: 12 residues. The CDR3 DNA sequence: TGCAGCGTTGGGACTACAGAAGAGACCCAGTACTTC. Its translation is CSVGTTEETQYF.

This chain uses TRBV28 with TRBJ1-2; D call uncertain. The CDR3 sequence is 12 residues long. Trimming removed 2 bases from V and 8 bases from J, with 9 bases in between. Germline V lookup: CDR1 MDHEN, CDR2 SYDVKM. The CDR3 bases are TGTGCCAGCAGTTTAGTAGCGGGAGGCTACACCTTC. It codes for CASSLVAGGYTF.

As regards this clonotype: This may be a read error, as it is one base from a much larger clone. The chain recombines TRBV20-1 with TRBJ1-3; no clear D. Per germline, CDR1 DFQATT and CDR2 SNEGSKA (reference sequence). The CDR3 totals 13 residues. The V end was cut by 6 bases, the J end by 2 bases, with 11 bases between. DNA of the CDR3: TGCAGTGCACGGAAAGGGACTGGAAACACCATATATTTT. It translates to CSARKGTGNTIYF.

The genes are TRBV10-3 and TRBJ1-5, with 12 bases identical to TRBD1. Germline lookup yields CDR1 ENHRY and CDR2 SYGVKD. The CDR3 covers 16 residues. V shed 2 bases, J shed 11 bases, and the junction held 10 bases outside the gene matches. The CDR3 protein is CAISEPGTGGDQTQHF. CDR3 DNA: TGTGCCATCAGTGAGCCAGGGACAGGGGGCGACCAGACCCAGCATTTT.

Turning to this clonotype: The final CDR3 position lacks the conserved phenylalanine or tryptophan, pointing to a likely read error. The chain links TRBV19 to TRBJ1-5; D perhaps matches TRBD1 (6 bases). This CDR3 comprises 14 residues. Germline CDR1 and CDR2: LNHDA and SQIVND (reference sequence). Deletions cut 6 bases from V and 1 base from J, with 10 bases between. CDR3 nucleotide sequence: TGTGCCAGTAGACCCACAGGGAGCAATCAGCCCCAGCATTTA. Translated, it gives CASRPTGSNQPQHL.

This clonotype showed up just once. J is TRBJ2-4 and V is TRBV28, with TRBD2 matching over 10 bases. V lost 3 bases to trimming and J lost 2 bases; unmatched junction nucleotides: 13. The CDR3 consists of 19 residues. CDR1 MDHEN and CDR2 SYDVKM come from the germline V gene. The CDR3 loop is CASSFYIRAGGPSKNIQYF. The CDR3 nucleotides read TGTGCCAGCAGTTTTTATATCCGAGCGGGAGGGCCCTCCAAAAACATTCAGTACTTC.

V usage is TRBV28 and J usage is TRBJ1-1, with D perhaps TRBD1 (5 bases). Per germline, CDR1 MDHEN and CDR2 SYDVKM. V was pared by 7 bases and J by 2 bases, with 23 bases between. This CDR3 contains 17 residues. The CDR3 sequence is CASTLRGGLGLNTEAFF. CDR3 nucleotide sequence: TGTGCCAGCACCCTCCGTGGGGGGTTGGGGTTAAACACTGAAGCTTTCTTT. The full variable domain, in which reference TRBV28 and TRBJ1-1 provide the parts outside the CDR3, is DVKVTQSSRYLVKRTGEKVFLECVQDMDHENMFWYRQDPGLGLRLIYFSYDVKMKEKGDIPEGYSVSREKKERFSLILESASTNQTSMYLCASTLRGGLGLNTEAFFGQGTRLTVV.

About this clonotype itself: A much larger clone sits a single nucleotide away, making a read error possible. The gene calls are TRBV6-2 or TRBV6-3 and TRBJ2-5; TRBD2 agrees at 9 bases. The CDR3 is 15 amino acids. In germline, CDR1 is MNHEY, CDR2 SVGEGT. The CDR3 sequence is CASSYTLAGQEAQYF. For the CDR3, the DNA is TGTGCCAGCAGTTACACACTAGCGGGCCAAGAGGCCCAGTACTTC.

Comment on this clonotype: Likely a read error: the CDR3 ends without its conserved phenylalanine or tryptophan. This chain uses TRBV28 with TRBJ1-2; no definite D call. V lost 2 bases and J 9 bases, leaving 13 bases between the germline ends. This CDR3 is built from 13 residues. Germline V gene data show CDR1 as MDHEN and CDR2 as SYDVKM. CDR3 sequence: CASSLPRSDRYTS. The CDR3 bases are TGTGCCAGCAGTTTACCCCGCAGCGATCGCTACACCTCC.

About this clonotype: Given a much more abundant clone one base away, this may be a read error. The chain combines TRBV7-2 with TRBJ1-1; D is unresolved. Germline assignment: CDR1 SGHTA and CDR2 FQGNSA. CDR3 length: 14 residues. The CDR3 nucleotides read TGTTCCAGCAGCTTAATGCACATGAACACTGAAGCTTTCTTT. This gives the protein CSSSLMHMNTEAFF.

This chain uses TRBV7-2 with TRBJ2-3; D call uncertain. The V gene's germline CDR1 is SGHTA and CDR2 FQGNSA. V lost 5 bases, J lost 1 base, and 10 bases lay in between. The CDR3 is 14 amino acids. Here the CDR3 reads CASSLRTRTDTQYF. CDR3 sequence (DNA): TGTGCCAGCAGCCTTAGGACCCGCACAGATACGCAGTATTTT.

This clonotype showed up many times. The chain carries TRBV27 and TRBJ2-3, with TRBD2 matching 13 bases. The CDR3 runs 16 residues. Germline-derived CDR1 and CDR2 are MNHEY and SMNVEV (reference sequence). The V and J ends lost 5 bases and 6 bases, in that order; junction bases with no gene match: 8. The CDR3 nucleotides read TGTGCCAGCAGTCCCGGACTAGCGGGAGCGGGGGATACGCAGTATTTT. Translation: CASSPGLAGAGDTQYF.

The V call is TRBV7-8, the J call TRBJ1-1, with 8 bases lining up with TRBD1. In germline, CDR1 is SGHVS, CDR2 FQNEAQ. J was trimmed by 0 bases and V by 5 bases; bases with no gene match: 5. The CDR3 runs to 15 residues. In DNA form, the CDR3 reads TGTGCCAGCAGCACCCAGGGGGCGCTGAACACTGAAGCTTTCTTT. It encodes CASSTQGALNTEAFF. Full variable domain (rest looked up from reference TRBV7-8 and TRBJ1-1): GAGVSQSPRYKVAKRGQDVALRCDPISGHVSLFWYQQALGQGPEFLTYFQNEAQLDKSGLPSDRFFAERPEGSVSTLKIQRTQQEDSAVYLCASSTQGALNTEAFFGQGTRLTVV.

To note about this clonotype: With a much larger clone just one base away, this may be a read error. This chain connects TRBV27 to TRBJ1-5, with TRBD1 matching 7 bases. The ends lost 6 bases at V and 2 bases at J; junction bases unmatched: 10. Germline V lookup: CDR1 MNHEY, CDR2 SMNVEV (reference sequence). This CDR3 is built from 16 residues. CDR3 loop: CASRRQGPYGNQPQHF. The DNA for the CDR3 is TGTGCCAGCAGGCGACAGGGCCCTTATGGCAATCAGCCCCAGCATTTT.

There are many counts of this clonotype. V and J are TRBV28 and TRBJ1-2, with a weak D call TRBD1 (5 bases). Deletions cut 4 bases from V and 0 bases from J, with 12 bases between. This CDR3 spans 15 amino acids. Looked up from germline, CDR1 is MDHEN and CDR2 is SYDVKM. This CDR3 is CASSSTGVANYGYTF. CDR3 DNA: TGTGCCAGCAGTTCCACAGGAGTTGCTAACTATGGCTACACCTTC.

This clonotype was picked up a small number of times. In DNA, the CDR3 is TGCGCCAGCAGCCATTCTCTTCTAGCGGGAATTGATGATACGCAGTATTTT. Protein sequence: CASSHSLLAGIDDTQYF. The genes are TRBV4-3 and TRBJ2-3, with TRBD2 matching over 9 bases. CDR1 is LGHNA, CDR2 YSLEER, per germline. The trim removed 3 bases at V and 6 bases at J, leaving 13 bases unmatched. The CDR3 covers 17 residues.

This chain links TRBV20-1 with TRBJ1-4; 9 bases line up with TRBD1. J was trimmed by 8 bases and V by 6 bases; bases with no gene match: 13. Germline CDR1 is DFQATT and CDR2 is SNEGSKA (reference sequence). This CDR3 has 15 residues. CDR3 DNA sequence: TGCAGTGCGCCTACATTGGACAGGGGACACGAAAAACTGTTTTTT. Amino acid sequence: CSAPTLDRGHEKLFF.

Concerning this clonotype: The missing conserved phenylalanine or tryptophan at the end of this CDR3 makes a read error likely. The chain employs TRBV7-2 and TRBJ2-1; D gene uncertain. This CDR3 region has 14 residues. In germline, CDR1 is SGHTA, CDR2 FQGNSA. Trimming stripped 5 bases from V and 0 bases from J, with 8 bases between. The CDR3 loop reads CASSDSSSYNEQFL. The CDR3 bases are TGTGCCAGCAGCGACTCTAGCTCCTACAATGAGCAGTTCCTC.

This clonotype was seen only a few times. A much more abundant neighbour one base away suggests this may be a read error. The V gene is TRBV27, the J gene TRBJ1-1; a weak D match, TRBD1 (6 bases). The CDR3 extends over 14 amino acids. With 6 bases removed from V and 1 base from J, the gap between germline ends came to 12 bases. Per the germline V gene, CDR1 is MNHEY and CDR2 is SMNVEV (reference sequence). The CDR3 DNA follows: TGTGCCAGCAGCATACAGGGATCGAACACTGAAGCTTTCTTT. It specifies CASSIQGSNTEAFF.

Notes on this clonotype: One junction end disagrees with the germline gene, perhaps due to a read error. The rearrangement uses TRBV3-1 and TRBJ2-6; 9 nucleotides match TRBD1. The CDR3 is 17 residues long. CDR1 and CDR2 (germline): LGHDT, YNNKEL (reference sequence). CDR3 residues: CASTPQGARSGANVLTF. CDR3 DNA: TGTGCCAGCACCCCACAGGGGGCGCGCTCTGGGGCCAACGTCCTTACTTTC.